This T cell receptor (beta chain) was recovered during a study of shared clonotypes between healthy human individuals. Study observations and caveats: Read depth was anticipated to influence clonotype sharing among donors.

Germline CDR1 reads SEHNR; CDR2 reads FQNEAQ (reference sequence). The V end lost 4 bases, the J end lost 5 bases, and 17 bases lay between the germline ends. The CDR3 runs 15 residues. Execution of the assay was at deep level. Every subset had its genomic DNA shared out evenly among several immunoSEQ plates. Spread over ten immunoSEQ deep assay plates, unsorted PBMC DNA underwent sequencing. Sequencing used immunoSEQ multiplex PCR; TCRdb keeps in-frame clones, though not all of them. The data hold some 470,000 clones, with approximately 80% observed a single time. This clone was seen a handful of times. Its antigen is undetermined.

The TCR originated in a woman between 35 and 50 years old in good health. Some clones in this sample may be carry-over from other donors' samples. Input material: PBMCs. J is TRBJ1-1 and V is TRBV7-9; D perhaps matches TRBD1 (5 bases). The CDR3 nucleotides are TGTGCCAGCAGCTCCTCTCGGGGGAGGACTACTGAAGCTTTCTTT. Protein product: CASSSSRGRTTEAFF.